This TCR beta chain was sequenced in a study of regulatory T cells in long-lasting Graves disease. Study at large: Antithyroid drugs had been taken by newly diagnosed Graves' patients for under 3 months.

Germline values: CDR1 KGHSY, CDR2 FQNENV. Trimming removed 4 bases at V and 2 bases at J, with 14 bases between. The CDR3 totals 15 residues. HTBI primers from iRepertoire and Arm-PCR of CDR3 regions yielded the TCR beta libraries. TCRdb re-called the multiplex PCR reads with MiXCR, one entry per CDR3 protein. The sample comprises about 430,000 distinct CDR3 sequences, 15% of which are singletons, and 7.8% rests with the top ten. This clonotype was seen a handful of times. Its target is unknown. Study findings and constraints: Accuracy was perhaps lowered by the small sample size. Preferential use of TRBV28, TRBJ1-2 and TRBJ2-5 was seen in persistent disease.

Time point here: newly diagnosed GD, antithyroid drugs for less than 3 months. PBMCs provided the RNA from which the TCR library was made. These records were also assigned to another study, of T cells in Graves' hyperthyroidism and ophthalmopathy. That source adds: The TCR CDR3 was amplified in a first-round RT-PCR using the HTBI primer set.

V and J are TRBV16 and TRBJ1-2, with a tentative D call TRBD1 (5 bases). The sample was peripheral blood mononuclear cells (PBMCs), taken at new diagnosis, from a patient treated with antithyroid drugs. This clonotype originated in a woman between 40 and 55 years old with Graves disease. The CDR3 here is CASSPLATENYGYTF. The CDR3 DNA reads TGTGCCAGCAGCCCACTTGCGACAGAGAACTATGGCTACACCTTC.